The following is a TCR beta chain sequence with its context. As yet, its antigen is unknown. The donors were part of the validation cohort of some 120 subjects. That cohort was separate from the first cohort, which comprised 666 subjects. Using immunoSEQ multiplex PCR, the repertoire was profiled, and TCRdb retains in-frame clones only, with some absent. Among some 250,000 clones listed, almost 90% were seen once. This specimen belongs to a study of cytomegalovirus exposure and HLA in healthy donors. Whole-study results and caveats: In a later analysis, first-cohort TCR clusters were found to tend to co-occur in the 120 or so validation repertoires. Most TCR sequences were rare, but some public TCRs occurred in many donors.

Per the germline V gene, CDR1 is SGHVS and CDR2 is FNYEAQ. V lost 5 bases, J lost 7 bases, and 17 bases lay in between. The CDR3 loop spans 15 amino acids. This sequence joins TRBV7-6 and TRBJ1-4, with D unclear. The specimen sequenced was PBMCs. This TCR derives from a woman younger than 30 in good health and CMV-seronegative. This CDR3 is CASSPTSGSGEKLFF. CDR3 DNA sequence: TGTGCCAGCAGCCCCACCTCTGGGAGCGGTGAAAAACTGTTTTTT.